This TCR beta chain derives from a study of blood T cell repertoires in COVID-19 (dated by TCRdb to the early 2020s). Describing the broader study: The collaborator samples originated in the United States, Italy and Spain and spanned the acute and convalescent phases of COVID-19. The prospective study material was composed of cDNA or gDNA derived from T cells, B-cell-depleted T cells, or PBMCs. Deeply sampled blood TCRbeta repertoires from subjects exposed to, actively infected with, or recovered from COVID-19 were included in the dataset. A freely available public database, intended as a resource for researchers studying the immune response to SARS-CoV-2, is where the repertoires were released. Samples were obtained from the ongoing ImmuneRACE study (first 160 participants) and from over 1,000 subjects provided by 6 global collaborators. Nearly every sample came with metadata listing a de-identified subject ID, COVID-19 status, age in years and sex. Where available, HLA class I and class II types were obtained from metadata supplied by the sample provider rather than from assay-based typing.

TCRbeta CDR3 regions were amplified from genomic DNA by means of the immunoSEQ Assay, a bias-controlled multiplex PCR. The study's processing was this. Within the assay, amplification of reference gene primers was used to estimate how many nucleated cells each sample contained. To quantify the absolute abundance of each unique TCRbeta CDR3 rearrangement, sequence reads were collapsed and filtered. For each sample, productive Simpson clonality was calculated as the square root of Simpson's diversity index over productive rearrangements. Not all clones reach the TCRdb copy of this immuneACCESS table, which keeps in-frame sequences only. Checked studies attribute under half of the gap to unresolved V genes and leave the rest unexplained. V, J and clone size reflect that table, while D and trimming were determined from the DNA. The sample profile shows about 200,000 clones; 86% of them were found once. The ten largest clones represent more than 0.7% of the sample.

The collaborating institutions used their own protocols to collect whole blood in K2EDTA tubes. For TCRbeta analysis, collaborators shipped samples as frozen whole blood, isolated PBMCs, or DNA extracted from either of those sample types. V loses 2 bases, J loses 6 bases, and the germline ends lie 6 bases apart. Counted from cysteine to phenylalanine, this CDR3 has 12 amino acids. CDR3 DNA only is kept here, 36 bases in frame from base 1. Reading the germline V gene gives CDR1 ENHRY and CDR2 SYGVKD. A remark on this clone: What antigen it recognizes has not been identified. Base-call qualities are not available, and no considerably larger clone is one nucleotide away.

Results the study describes overall, beyond this receptor: The quantity of clinical and demographic metadata differed by source and by participant and was supplied without curation.

The V and J segments used are TRBV10-3 and TRBJ2-3, and possibly TRBD2, on 5 matching bases. Specimen: peripheral blood. This clonotype was sampled from a woman aged 70-85 years with acute or convalescent COVID-19. The DNA sequence follows: TGTGCCATCAGTGAGAGGGAGGATACGCAGTATTTT. The encoded protein is CAISEREDTQYF.